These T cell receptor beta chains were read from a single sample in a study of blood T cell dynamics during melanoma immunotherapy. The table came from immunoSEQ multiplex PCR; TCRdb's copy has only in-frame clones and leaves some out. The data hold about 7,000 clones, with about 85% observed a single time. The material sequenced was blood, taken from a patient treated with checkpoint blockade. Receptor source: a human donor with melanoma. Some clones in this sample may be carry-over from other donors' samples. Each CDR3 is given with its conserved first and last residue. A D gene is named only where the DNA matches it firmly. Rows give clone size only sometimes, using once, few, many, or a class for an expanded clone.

CDR3 protein: CASTDRDLENTEAFF
V gene: TRBV2
D gene: TRBD1
J gene: TRBJ1-1
clone size: -

CDR3 protein: CASSVLDSYNEQFF
V gene: TRBV9
D gene: -
J gene: TRBJ2-1
clone size: -

CDR3 protein: CASSKGQGDGYTF
V gene: TRBV4-2
D gene: -
J gene: TRBJ1-2
clone size: -

CDR3 protein: CASSKGLAGTGSGANVLTF
V gene: TRBV5-4
D gene: TRBD2
J gene: TRBJ2-6
clone size: -

CDR3 protein: CAGSDVGSSYNEQFF
V gene: TRBV19
D gene: -
J gene: TRBJ2-1
clone size: -

CDR3 protein: CASSQASRTVTRMHF
V gene: TRBV4-3
D gene: -
J gene: TRBJ1-6
clone size: few

CDR3 protein: CASSRAGGDNSPLHF
V gene: TRBV5-1
D gene: TRBD1
J gene: TRBJ1-6
clone size: -

CDR3 protein: CAIRATYNEQFF
V gene: TRBV2
D gene: -
J gene: TRBJ2-1
clone size: -

CDR3 protein: CASSLDDRDTEAFF
V gene: TRBV5-6
D gene: TRBD1
J gene: TRBJ1-1
clone size: -

CDR3 protein: CASSPGTSAYEQYF
V gene: TRBV5-6
D gene: TRBD2
J gene: TRBJ2-7
clone size: -

CDR3 protein: CASSQVVRRQETQYF
V gene: TRBV4-1
D gene: -
J gene: TRBJ2-5
clone size: once

CDR3 protein: CASSFSGEDQPQHF
V gene: TRBV28
D gene: -
J gene: TRBJ1-5
clone size: -

CDR3 protein: CASSLDRRKETQYF
V gene: TRBV7-9
D gene: -
J gene: TRBJ2-5
clone size: -

CDR3 protein: CASSSDRSSGNTIYF
V gene: TRBV28
D gene: -
J gene: TRBJ1-3
clone size: -

CDR3 protein: CASSPGAYEQYF
V gene: TRBV7-9
D gene: -
J gene: TRBJ2-7
clone size: -

CDR3 protein: CASSPGQGISYNEQFF
V gene: TRBV11-3
D gene: TRBD1
J gene: TRBJ2-1
clone size: once

CDR3 protein: CATSGDRGSNQPQHF
V gene: TRBV15
D gene: TRBD1
J gene: TRBJ1-5
clone size: -

CDR3 protein: CASSYPGQGVYEQYF
V gene: TRBV7-2
D gene: TRBD1
J gene: TRBJ2-7
clone size: -

CDR3 protein: CASSVRAGSSTDTQYF
V gene: TRBV9
D gene: -
J gene: TRBJ2-3
clone size: -

CDR3 protein: CASSLSVANEQFF
V gene: TRBV28
D gene: -
J gene: TRBJ2-1
clone size: -

CDR3 protein: CASLRQTYGYTF
V gene: TRBV6-4
D gene: -
J gene: TRBJ1-2
clone size: -

CDR3 protein: CASSQSGAQPQHF
V gene: TRBV23-1
D gene: -
J gene: TRBJ1-5
clone size: few

CDR3 protein: CASSLVLASGGTPNEQFF
V gene: TRBV7-2
D gene: TRBD2
J gene: TRBJ2-1
clone size: -